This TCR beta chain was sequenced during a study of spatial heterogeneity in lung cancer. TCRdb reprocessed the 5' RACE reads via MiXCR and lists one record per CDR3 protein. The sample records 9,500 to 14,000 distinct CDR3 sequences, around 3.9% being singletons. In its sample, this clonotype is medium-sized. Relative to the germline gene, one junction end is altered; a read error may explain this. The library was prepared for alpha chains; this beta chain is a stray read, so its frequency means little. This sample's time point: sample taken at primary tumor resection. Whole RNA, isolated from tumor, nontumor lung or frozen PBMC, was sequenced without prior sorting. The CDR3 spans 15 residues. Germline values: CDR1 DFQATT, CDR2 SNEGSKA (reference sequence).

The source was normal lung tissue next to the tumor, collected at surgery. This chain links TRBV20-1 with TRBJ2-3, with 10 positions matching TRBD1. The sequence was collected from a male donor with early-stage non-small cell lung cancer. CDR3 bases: TGCAGTGCTGGAGACAGGGGGCATCCCACAGATACGCAGTATTTT. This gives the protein CSAGDRGHPTDTQYF.